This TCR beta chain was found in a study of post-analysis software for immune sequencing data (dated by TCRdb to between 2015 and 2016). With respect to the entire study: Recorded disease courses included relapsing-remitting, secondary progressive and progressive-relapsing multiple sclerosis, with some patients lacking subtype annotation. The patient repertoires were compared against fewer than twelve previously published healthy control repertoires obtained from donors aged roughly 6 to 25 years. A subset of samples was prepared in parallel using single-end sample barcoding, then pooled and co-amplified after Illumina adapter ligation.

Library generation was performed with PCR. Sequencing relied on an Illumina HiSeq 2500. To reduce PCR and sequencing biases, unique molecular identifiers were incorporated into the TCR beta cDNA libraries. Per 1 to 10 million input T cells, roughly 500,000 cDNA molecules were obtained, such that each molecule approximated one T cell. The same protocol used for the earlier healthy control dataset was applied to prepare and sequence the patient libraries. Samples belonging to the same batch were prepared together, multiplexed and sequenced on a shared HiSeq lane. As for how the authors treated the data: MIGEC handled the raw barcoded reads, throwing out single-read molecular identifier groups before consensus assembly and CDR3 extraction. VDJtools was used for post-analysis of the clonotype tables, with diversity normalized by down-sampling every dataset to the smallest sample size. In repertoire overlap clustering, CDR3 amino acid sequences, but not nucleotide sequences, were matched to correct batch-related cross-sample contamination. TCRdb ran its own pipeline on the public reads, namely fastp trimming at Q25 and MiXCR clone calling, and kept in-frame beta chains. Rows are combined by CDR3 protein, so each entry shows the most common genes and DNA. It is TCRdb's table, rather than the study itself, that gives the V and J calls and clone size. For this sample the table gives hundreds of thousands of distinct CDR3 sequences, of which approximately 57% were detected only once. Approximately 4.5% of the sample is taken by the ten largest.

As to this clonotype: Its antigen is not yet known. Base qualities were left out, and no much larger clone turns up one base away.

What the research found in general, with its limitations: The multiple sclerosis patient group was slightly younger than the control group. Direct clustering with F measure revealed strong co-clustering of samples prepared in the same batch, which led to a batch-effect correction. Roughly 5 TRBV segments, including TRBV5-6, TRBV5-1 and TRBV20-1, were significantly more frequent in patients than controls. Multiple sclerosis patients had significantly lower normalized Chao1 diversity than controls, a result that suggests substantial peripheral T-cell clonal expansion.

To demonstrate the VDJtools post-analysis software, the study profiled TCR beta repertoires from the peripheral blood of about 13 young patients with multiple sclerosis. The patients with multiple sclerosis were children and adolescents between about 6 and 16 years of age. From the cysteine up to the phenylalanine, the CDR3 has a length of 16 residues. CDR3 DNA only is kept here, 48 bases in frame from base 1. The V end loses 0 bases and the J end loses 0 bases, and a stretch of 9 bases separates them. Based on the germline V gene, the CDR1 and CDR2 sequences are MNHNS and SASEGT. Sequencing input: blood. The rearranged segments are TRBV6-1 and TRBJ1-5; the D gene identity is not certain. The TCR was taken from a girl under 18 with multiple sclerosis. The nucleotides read TGTGCCAGCAGTGAAGCGACCGCTTATAGCAATCAGCCCCAGCATTTT. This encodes CASSEATAYSNQPQHF.